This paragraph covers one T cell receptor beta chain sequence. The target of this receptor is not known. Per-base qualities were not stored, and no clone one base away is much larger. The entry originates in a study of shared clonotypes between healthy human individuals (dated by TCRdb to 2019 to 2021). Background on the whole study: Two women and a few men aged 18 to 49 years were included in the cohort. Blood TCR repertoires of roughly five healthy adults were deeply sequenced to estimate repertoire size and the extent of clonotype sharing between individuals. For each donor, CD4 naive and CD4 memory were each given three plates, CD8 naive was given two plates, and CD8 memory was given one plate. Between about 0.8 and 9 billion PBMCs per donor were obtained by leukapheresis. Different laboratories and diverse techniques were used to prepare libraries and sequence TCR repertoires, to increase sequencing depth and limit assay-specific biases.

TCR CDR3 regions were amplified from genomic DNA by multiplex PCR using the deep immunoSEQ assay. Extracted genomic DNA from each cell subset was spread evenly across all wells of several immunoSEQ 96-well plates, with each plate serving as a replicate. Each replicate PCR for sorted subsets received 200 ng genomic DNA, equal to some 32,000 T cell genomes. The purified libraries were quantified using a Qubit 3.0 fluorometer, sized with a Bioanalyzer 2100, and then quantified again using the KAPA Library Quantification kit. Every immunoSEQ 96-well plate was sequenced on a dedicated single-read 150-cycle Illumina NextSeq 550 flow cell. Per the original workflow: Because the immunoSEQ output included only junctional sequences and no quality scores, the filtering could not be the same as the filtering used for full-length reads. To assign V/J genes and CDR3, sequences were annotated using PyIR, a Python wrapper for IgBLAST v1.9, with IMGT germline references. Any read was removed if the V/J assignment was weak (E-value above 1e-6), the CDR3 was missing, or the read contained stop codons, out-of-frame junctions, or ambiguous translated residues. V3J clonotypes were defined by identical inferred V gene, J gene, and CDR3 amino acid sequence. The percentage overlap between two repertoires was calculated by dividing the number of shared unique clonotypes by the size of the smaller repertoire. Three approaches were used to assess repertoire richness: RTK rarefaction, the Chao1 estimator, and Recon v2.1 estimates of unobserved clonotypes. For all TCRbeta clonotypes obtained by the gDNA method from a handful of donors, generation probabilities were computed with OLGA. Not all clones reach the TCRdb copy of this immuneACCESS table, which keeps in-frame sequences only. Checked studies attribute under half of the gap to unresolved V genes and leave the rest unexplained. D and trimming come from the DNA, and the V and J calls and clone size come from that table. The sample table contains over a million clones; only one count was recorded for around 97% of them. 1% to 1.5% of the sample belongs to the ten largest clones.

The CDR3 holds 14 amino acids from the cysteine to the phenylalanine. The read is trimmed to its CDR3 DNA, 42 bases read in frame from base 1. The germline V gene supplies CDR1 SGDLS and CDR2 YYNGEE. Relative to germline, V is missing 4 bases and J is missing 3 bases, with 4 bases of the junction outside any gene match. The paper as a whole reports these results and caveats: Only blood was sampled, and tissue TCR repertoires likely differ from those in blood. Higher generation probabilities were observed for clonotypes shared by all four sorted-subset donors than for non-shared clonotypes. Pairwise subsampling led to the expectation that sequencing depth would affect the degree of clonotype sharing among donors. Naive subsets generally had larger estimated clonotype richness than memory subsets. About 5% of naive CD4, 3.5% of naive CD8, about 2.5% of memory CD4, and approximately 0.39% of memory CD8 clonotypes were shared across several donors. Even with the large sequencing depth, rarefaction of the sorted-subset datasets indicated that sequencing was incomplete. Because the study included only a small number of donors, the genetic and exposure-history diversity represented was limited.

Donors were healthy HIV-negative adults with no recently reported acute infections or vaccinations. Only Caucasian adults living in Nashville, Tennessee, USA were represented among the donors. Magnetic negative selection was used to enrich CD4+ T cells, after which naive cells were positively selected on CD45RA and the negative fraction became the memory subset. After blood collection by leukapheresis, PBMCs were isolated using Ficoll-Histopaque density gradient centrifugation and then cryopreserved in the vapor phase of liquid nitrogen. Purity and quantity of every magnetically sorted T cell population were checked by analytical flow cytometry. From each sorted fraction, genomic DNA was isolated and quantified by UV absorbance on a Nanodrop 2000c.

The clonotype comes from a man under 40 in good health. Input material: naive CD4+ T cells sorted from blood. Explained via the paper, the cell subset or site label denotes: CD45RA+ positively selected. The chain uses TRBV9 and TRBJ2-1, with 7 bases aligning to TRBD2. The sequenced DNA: TGTGCCAGCAGCACTTCTAGCGGCTACAATGAGCAGTTCTTC. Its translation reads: CASSTSSGYNEQFF.